The clone carrying this T cell receptor beta chain occurred many times. The antigen is not known. These data belong to a study of T cells after yellow fever vaccination. Germline V lookup: CDR1 SQVTM, CDR2 ANQGSEA. The CDR3 runs 12 residues. V dropped 7 bases and J dropped 8 bases, with 17 bases sitting between them. Findings and caveats of the study: Weaker, the secondary response peaked sooner, at day 5 versus 15. Although most clonotypes did not, a small share appeared in both CD4 and CD8 compartments. The booster response re-showed most primary clones: approximately 95% CD4, 88% CD8.

A single record per CDR3 protein comes from TCRdb applying MiXCR to the 5' RACE reads. The sample lists around 310,000 distinct CDR3 sequences, around 4.3% seen once, with less than 20% in the top ten. This specimen consisted of PBMCs, obtained 15 days after the yellow fever booster vaccination. The TCR comes from a man between 18 and 35 years old who received the YFV17D yellow fever vaccine. The V and J genes are TRBV29-1 and TRBJ1-2; no clear D. CDR3 amino acids: CSAEGRLRGYTF. In DNA form, the CDR3 reads TGCAGCGCCGAAGGCCGCCTGAGAGGCTACACCTTC.